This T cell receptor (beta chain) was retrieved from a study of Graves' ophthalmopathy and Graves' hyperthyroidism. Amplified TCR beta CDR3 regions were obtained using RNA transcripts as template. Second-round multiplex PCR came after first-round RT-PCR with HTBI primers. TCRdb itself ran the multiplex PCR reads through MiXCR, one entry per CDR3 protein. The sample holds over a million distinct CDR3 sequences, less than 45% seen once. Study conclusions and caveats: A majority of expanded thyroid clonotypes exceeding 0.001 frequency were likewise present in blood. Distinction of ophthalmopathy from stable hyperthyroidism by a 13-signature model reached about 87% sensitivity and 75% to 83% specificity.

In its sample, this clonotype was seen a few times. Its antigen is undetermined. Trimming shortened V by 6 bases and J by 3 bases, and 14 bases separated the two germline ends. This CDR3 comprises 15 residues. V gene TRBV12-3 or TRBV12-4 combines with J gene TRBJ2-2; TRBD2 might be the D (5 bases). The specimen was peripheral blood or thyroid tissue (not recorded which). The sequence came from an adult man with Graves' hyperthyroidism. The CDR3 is CASREREPHTGELFF. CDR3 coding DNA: TGTGCCAGCAGAGAGAGGGAACCCCACACCGGGGAGCTGTTTTTT.